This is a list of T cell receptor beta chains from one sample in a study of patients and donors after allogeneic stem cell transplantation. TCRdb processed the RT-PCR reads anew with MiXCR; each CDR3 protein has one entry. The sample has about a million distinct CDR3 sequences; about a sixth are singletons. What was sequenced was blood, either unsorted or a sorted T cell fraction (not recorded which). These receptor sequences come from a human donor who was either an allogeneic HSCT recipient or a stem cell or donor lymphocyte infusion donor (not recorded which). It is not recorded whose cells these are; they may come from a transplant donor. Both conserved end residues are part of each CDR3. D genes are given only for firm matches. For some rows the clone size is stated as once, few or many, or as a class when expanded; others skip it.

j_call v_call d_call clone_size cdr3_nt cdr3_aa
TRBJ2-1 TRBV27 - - TGTGCCAGCAGTTTTAAGGCAGGGCCTACTCTAATCTCCTACAATGAGCAGTTCTTC CASSFKAGPTLISYNEQFF
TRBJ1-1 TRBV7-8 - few TGTGCCAGCAGCACAGGGTATGGATCCCGTTATGCTTTCTTT CASSTGYGSRYAFF
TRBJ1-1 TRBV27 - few TGTGCCAGCAGACCCCTGAGAGCCATGAACACTGAAGCTTTCTTT CASRPLRAMNTEAFF
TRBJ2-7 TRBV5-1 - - TGCGCCAGCAGCGCAGCAAGGGACGGTTCCTACGAGCAGTACTTC CASSAARDGSYEQYF
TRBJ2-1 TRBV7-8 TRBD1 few TGTGCCAGCAGCTTATTAGAAGGGACAGGGGCCAATGAGCAGTTCTTC CASSLLEGTGANEQFF
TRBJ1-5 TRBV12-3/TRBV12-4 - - TGTGCCAGCAGTTTAGGGGTTGAAAGACAGCCCCAGCATTTT CASSLGVERQPQHF
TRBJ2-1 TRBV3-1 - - TGTGCCAGCAGCCAAGAGTTCGGTGAGCAGTTCTTC CASSQEFGEQFF
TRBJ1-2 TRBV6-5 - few TGTGCCAGCAGTTATCTGGACAGTTCGTATGGCTACACCTTC CASSYLDSSYGYTF
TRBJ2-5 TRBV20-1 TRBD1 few TGCAGTGCTAGAGATTTGAGGGGGCGGCAAGAGACCCAGTACTTC CSARDLRGRQETQYF
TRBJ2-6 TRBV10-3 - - TGTGCCATCAGTGAGTCGATATCGCCCGGGGGGGCCAACGTCCTGACTTTC CAISESISPGGANVLTF
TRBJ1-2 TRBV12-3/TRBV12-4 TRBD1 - TGTGCCAGCAGGATTCAGGGGGCTCGAGGCTACACCTTC CASRIQGARGYTF
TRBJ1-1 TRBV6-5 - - TGTGCCAGCAGTTACTCTGTGGGGAGCACTGAAGCTTTCTTT CASSYSVGSTEAFF
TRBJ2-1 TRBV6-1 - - TGTGCCAGCAGAGGGGGGCTAGCGGCCTACAATGAGCAGTTCTTC CASRGGLAAYNEQFF
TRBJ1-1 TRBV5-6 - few TGTGCCAGCAGCTTGGTTAGGGCAGGGCAAGCTTTCTTT CASSLVRAGQAFF
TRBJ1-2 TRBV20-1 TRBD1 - TGCAGTGCTACAGGGGGCGCTTCTGGCTACACCTTC CSATGGASGYTF
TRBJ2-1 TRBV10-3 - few TGTGCCATCAGTGAATACAGGGTAGGCTACAATGAGCAGTTCTTC CAISEYRVGYNEQFF
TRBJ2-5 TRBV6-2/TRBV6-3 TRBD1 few TGTGCCAGCAGTCCAGGGACAGGGAGGGCCCCGACCCAGTACTTC CASSPGTGRAPTQYF
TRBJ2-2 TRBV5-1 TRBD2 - TGCGCCAGCAGCGGGGGGGGGACTAGCGCCACCGGGGAGCTGTTTTTT CASSGGGTSATGELFF
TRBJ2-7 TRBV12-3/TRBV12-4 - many TGTGCCAGCAGCTCAGGGGACGAGCAGTACTTC CASSSGDEQYF
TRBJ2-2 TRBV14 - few TGTGCCAGCAGCCAATTGGGGGACACCGGGGAGCTGTTTTTT CASSQLGDTGELFF
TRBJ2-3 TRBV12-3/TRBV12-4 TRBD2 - TGTGCCAGCAGTCGGACTAGCGGGAGAACGTCAGATACGCAGTATTTT CASSRTSGRTSDTQYF
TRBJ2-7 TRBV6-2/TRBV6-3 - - TGTGCCAGCAGTTACTCCCTTTGGAAGAACAAACCCTACGAGCAGTACTTC CASSYSLWKNKPYEQYF
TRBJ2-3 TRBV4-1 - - TGCGCCAGCAGCCAAGAGCTCCGGGGAGATACGCAGTATTTT CASSQELRGDTQYF
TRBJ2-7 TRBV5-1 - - TGCGCCAGCAAAAGTGGAGGAGGTGGGAGCTACGAGCAGTACTTC CASKSGGGGSYEQYF
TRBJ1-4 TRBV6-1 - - TGTGCCAGCAGTGAGCGGCCGATTGCAACTAATGAAAAACTGTTTTTT CASSERPIATNEKLFF
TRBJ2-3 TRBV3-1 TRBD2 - TGTGCCAGCAGCCTCTCTCTTGGTAGCGGGAGTTCAGATACGCAGTATTTT CASSLSLGSGSSDTQYF
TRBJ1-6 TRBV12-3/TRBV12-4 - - TGTGCCAGCAGTTTCCGACAGAATTCACCCCTCCACTTT CASSFRQNSPLHF
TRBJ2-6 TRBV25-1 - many TGTGCCAGCAGTAAATACAGGGACCACTCTGGGGCCAACGTCCTGACTTTC CASSKYRDHSGANVLTF
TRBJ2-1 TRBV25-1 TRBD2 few TGTGCCAGCAGCCCAGCCCTTTCGGTCGAGACTAGCGGGAGGGTTGGGTCAAATGAGCAGTTCTTC CASSPALSVETSGRVGSNEQFF
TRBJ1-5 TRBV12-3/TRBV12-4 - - TGTGCCAGCCACCCGGGAGGGTCCGGACAGCCCCAGCATTTT CASHPGGSGQPQHF
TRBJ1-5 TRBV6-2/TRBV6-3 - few TGTGCCAGCAGTTTACAGGGAACTTCCCTACAGCCCCAGCATTTT CASSLQGTSLQPQHF
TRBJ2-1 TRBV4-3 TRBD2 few TGCGCCAGCAGCCAAGAGGACGGGGGGGCGGGATACAATGAGCAGTTCTTC CASSQEDGGAGYNEQFF
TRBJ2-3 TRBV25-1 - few TGTGCCAGCAGCCCCTGGGGTAGCGGAGATACGCAGTATTTT CASSPWGSGDTQYF
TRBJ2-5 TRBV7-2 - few TGTGCCAGCAGCGCCGCCAGACTACCCAACCAAGAGACCCAGTACTTC CASSAARLPNQETQYF
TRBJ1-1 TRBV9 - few TGTGCCAGCAGCGTAACGGGGAGGGACACTGAAGCTTTCTTT CASSVTGRDTEAFF
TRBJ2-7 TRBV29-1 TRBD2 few TGCAGCGTTGAATGGATAGCGGGATACCCCTACGAGCAGTACTTC CSVEWIAGYPYEQYF
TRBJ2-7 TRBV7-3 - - TGTGCCAGCAGTCCGGCTACATACGAGCAGTACTTC CASSPATYEQYF
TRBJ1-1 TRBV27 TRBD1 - TGTGCCAGCAGTTCGCGTAAGGGGGGGACAGGGGGTCTCACTGAAGCTTTCTTT CASSSRKGGTGGLTEAFF
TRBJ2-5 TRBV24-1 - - TGTGCCACCAGTGATTTGAAGGAGACCCAGTACTTC CATSDLKETQYF
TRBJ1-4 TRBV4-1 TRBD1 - TGCGCCAGCAGCCAAGTGCCGGGACAGGTTAATGAAAAACTGTTTTTT CASSQVPGQVNEKLFF
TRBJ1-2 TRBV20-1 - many TGCAGTGCTAGAGATCAGGGATGGGCCTATGGCTACACCTTC CSARDQGWAYGYTF
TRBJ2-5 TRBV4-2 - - TGTGCCAGCAGCCAAGATTTGCTAGCGCCCGAGACCCAGTACTTC CASSQDLLAPETQYF
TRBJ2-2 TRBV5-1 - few TGCGCCAGCAGCTTAGGAACCCATGGGGGGGAGCTGTTTTTT CASSLGTHGGELFF
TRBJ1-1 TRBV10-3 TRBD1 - TGTGCCATCAGGGGTGCCGGGACAGCGAACACTGAAGCTTTCTTT CAIRGAGTANTEAFF
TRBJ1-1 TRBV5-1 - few TGCGCCAGCAGCTTGGAAGGGCGCAGCTTCGGGGGCGAAGCTTTCTTT CASSLEGRSFGGEAFF
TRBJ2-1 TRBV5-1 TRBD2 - TGCGCCAGCAGCTTGGTTCGTGCTAGCGGGGGGGCGGTCAATGAGCAGTTCTTC CASSLVRASGGAVNEQFF